Following are 23 T cell receptor beta chains from one sample sequenced in a study of cytotoxic CD8 clonotypes in ibrutinib-treated CLL (dated by TCRdb to about 2021). The time point label here, explained by the study, means: approximately 11 months on ibrutinib. Library preparation was by the immunoSEQ multiplex PCR assay. Imported from immuneACCESS, the table was reduced by TCRdb to in-frame sequences with V and J called. These copies leave out some clones; in studies compared against another copy, an unresolved V gene accounts for under half, and the cause of the remainder is not known. The sample table records some 200,000 clones; around 75% of these occur just once. The ten largest clonotypes hold 5.5% to 6% of the sample. Sequencing was performed on PBMCs, taken after 12 months of ibrutinib treatment. The receptors shown here come from a human donor with chronic lymphocytic leukemia.

In regard to this clone: Other nucleotide sequences in the sample specify the same CDR3. The chain couples TRBV29-1 to TRBJ2-5; 7 bases map to TRBD2. The CDR3 covers 10 residues. Per the germline V gene, CDR1 is SQVTM and CDR2 is ANQGSEA. V was pared by 7 bases and J by 4 bases, with 0 bases of the junction left unmatched. CDR3 sequence: CSGGGETQYF. The DNA of the CDR3 is TGCAGCGGGGGGGGAGAGACCCAGTACTTC.

This sequence joins TRBV18 and TRBJ1-2; D perhaps matches TRBD1 (5 bases). Trimming stripped 2 bases from V and 6 bases from J, with 19 bases between. CDR1 and CDR2 (germline): KGHSH, LQKENI. The CDR3 contains 16 residues. CDR3 amino acids: CASSPSRAPWFDGYTF. CDR3 sequence (DNA): TGTGCCAGCTCACCATCCAGGGCCCCTTGGTTTGATGGCTACACCTTC.

The chain uses TRBV7-3 and TRBJ2-7; D is unresolved. Germline CDR1 and CDR2: SGHTA and FQGTGA. This CDR3 has 16 amino acids. V lost 5 bases and J lost 0, with 17 bases in between. CDR3 protein: CASSPTPGKDSYEQYF. In nucleotides, the CDR3 is TGTGCCAGCAGCCCCACCCCGGGCAAAGACTCCTACGAGCAGTACTTC.

The V call is TRBV18, the J call TRBJ2-3, with 10 bases aligning to TRBD1. Trimming removed 6 bases from V and 4 bases from J; junction bases left unmatched: 10. CDR1 and CDR2 (germline): KGHSH, LQKENI. The CDR3 totals 16 residues. The CDR3 loop reads CASSPPGTGVSDTQYF. The CDR3 DNA follows: TGTGCCAGCTCCCCGCCCGGGACAGGGGTATCAGATACGCAGTATTTT. The entire variable domain, with the rest obtained from reference TRBV18 and TRBJ2-3, is as follows: NAGVMQNPRHLVRRRGQEARLRCSPMKGHSHVYWYRQLPEEGLKFMVYLQKENIIDESGMPKERFSAEFPKEGPSILRIQQVVRGDSAAYFCASSPPGTGVSDTQYFGPGTRLTVL.

The rearrangement links TRBV6-1 to TRBJ2-3; the D gene is possibly TRBD1 (6 bases). The CDR3 has 14 residues. Germline V gene sequence: CDR1 MNHNS, CDR2 SASEGT. V lost 10 bases to trimming and J lost 2 bases, with 16 bases between them. The CDR3 bases are TGTGCCACCTCTTACAGGGCCTTCACAGATACGCAGTATTTT. Translated, it gives CATSYRAFTDTQYF.

This chain joins TRBV27 and TRBJ2-1, with 10 nucleotides matching TRBD2. The length of the CDR3 is 15 residues. CDR1 and CDR2 from the germline V gene are MNHEY and SMNVEV (reference sequence). Germline trimming cut 5 bases from V and 0 bases from J; bases unmatched to any gene: 1. The DNA of the CDR3 is TGTGCCAGCAGTCCTAGCGGGAGCTCCTACAATGAGCAGTTCTTC. It specifies CASSPSGSSYNEQFF.

This clone turned up a few times. This sequence joins TRBV30 and TRBJ1-4; 9 bases map to TRBD1. The CDR3 length is 14 residues. V lost 5 bases and J lost 5; bases outside the gene matches: 6. Per germline, CDR1 GTSNPN and CDR2 SVGIG (reference sequence). CDR3 region: CAWRLGTGNEKLFF. The CDR3 region has the DNA TGTGCCTGGCGATTGGGGACAGGGAATGAAAAACTGTTTTTT.

V gene TRBV9 combines with J gene TRBJ1-2; D unresolved. The CDR3 spans 14 residues. V was clipped by 6 bases and J by 2 bases, with 14 bases between them. Germline V gives CDR1 SGDLS, CDR2 YYNGEE. DNA of the CDR3: TGTGCCAGCACGGAAAGGAGCCAGAACTATGGCTACACCTTC. Its protein product is CASTERSQNYGYTF.

The chain recombines TRBV9 with TRBJ1-5, with TRBD1 matching over 7 bases. The V gene's germline CDR1 is SGDLS and CDR2 YYNGEE. There are 15 residues in the CDR3. Trimming cost V 0 bases and J 1 base; bases outside gene matches: 1. CDR3 region: CASSVEGASNQPQHF. CDR3 nucleotide sequence: TGTGCCAGCAGCGTAGAGGGGGCAAGCAATCAGCCCCAGCATTTT.

The chain uses TRBV18 and TRBJ1-1; D may be TRBD1 (5 bases). The germline CDR1 and CDR2 sequences are KGHSH and LQKENI. The CDR3 length is 15 residues. Between the trimmed V and J ends, which lost 3 bases and 1 base, there was a span of 12 bases. The CDR3 here is CASSPRDGGNTEAFF. In DNA, the CDR3 is TGTGCCAGCTCACCCCGTGACGGGGGGAACACTGAAGCTTTCTTT.

This rearrangement joins TRBV11-2 to TRBJ2-7; D may be TRBD2 (7 bases). The CDR3 runs to 15 residues. Between the trimmed V and J ends, which lost 1 base and 7 bases, there was a span of 17 bases. Germline V gene lookup returns CDR1 SGHAT and CDR2 FQNNGV. The CDR3 DNA sequence: TGTGCCAGCAGCTTAGCCCGGGGGGCCGGGAGAGAGCAGTACTTC. As protein: CASSLARGAGREQYF.

Here the CDR3 reads CASSPHNLAGIPGELFF. For the CDR3, the DNA is TGTGCCAGCAGTCCTCATAACCTAGCGGGAATCCCCGGGGAGCTGTTTTTT. V is TRBV28 and J is TRBJ2-2, with 9 bases matching TRBD2. The CDR3 is 17 residues long. With V trimmed by 5 bases and J by 6 bases, 13 bases remained unmatched. Germline CDR1 is MDHEN and CDR2 is SYDVKM.

This clone was observed a handful of times. The limits of the CDR3 on the DNA are not certain, so only TCRdb's listed CDR3 is given. The chain combines TRBV27 with TRBJ2-3; the table's D gene call, TRBD2, was not cross checked with the DNA. The CDR3 contains 15 residues when both ends are counted. CDR1 is MNHEY, CDR2 SMNVEV, per germline (reference sequence). The CDR3: CASSSSTGFTDTQYF.

This sequence joins TRBV29-1 and TRBJ1-1; weak D call: TRBD1 (6 bases). CDR3 length: 13 amino acids. The ends were cut back, 6 bases at V and 1 base at J, with 12 bases in the middle. Germline V gene lookup returns CDR1 SQVTM and CDR2 ANQGSEA. CDR3 sequence reads: CSVRTDPNTEAFF. The DNA for the CDR3 is TGCAGCGTCCGGACAGATCCGAACACTGAAGCTTTCTTT.

The chain combines TRBV5-1 with TRBJ1-2, with D possibly matching TRBD1 (5 bases). Trimming took off 2 bases at V and 4 bases at J, with 15 bases between the two ends. This CDR3 has 15 residues. Germline V lookup: CDR1 SGHRS, CDR2 YFSETQ. The CDR3 here is CASSFSTGPPYGYTF. The CDR3 nucleotides read TGCGCCAGCAGCTTCAGTACGGGACCGCCCTATGGCTACACCTTC.

CDR3 residues: CAWSRTGGQPQHF. The CDR3 DNA sequence: TGTGCCTGGAGTCGAACGGGAGGCCAGCCCCAGCATTTT. V is TRBV30 and J is TRBJ1-5, with unresolved D. The V end was cut by 2 bases, the J end by 7 bases, with 12 bases between. The CDR3 is made up of 13 amino acids. Looked up from germline, CDR1 is GTSNPN and CDR2 is SVGIG (reference sequence).

V is TRBV19 and J is TRBJ1-2; D unclear. V was trimmed by 4 bases and J by 5 bases, leaving 8 bases between them. This CDR3 region has 12 residues. Germline V gene lookup returns CDR1 LNHDA and CDR2 SQIVND (reference sequence). In nucleotides, the CDR3 is TGTGCCAGTAGTAAACTTGAATATGGCTACACCTTC. Amino acid sequence: CASSKLEYGYTF.

The chain employs TRBV19 and TRBJ1-1; D is undetermined. CDR3 size: 14 residues. Trimming pared 5 bases from V and 1 base from J, leaving 11 bases between. Germline lookup yields CDR1 LNHDA and CDR2 SQIVND (reference sequence). CDR3 amino acids: CASSPRTGNTEAFF. CDR3 sequence (DNA): TGTGCCAGTAGTCCTCGGACGGGGAACACTGAAGCTTTCTTT.

The rearrangement uses TRBV7-6 and TRBJ2-1; possibly TRBD1 for D (6 bases). This CDR3 has 15 residues. V shed 2 bases and J shed 4 bases, with 12 bases lying between them. CDR1 and CDR2 from the germline V gene are SGHVS and FNYEAQ. CDR3 DNA: TGTGCCAGCAGCTTACTCAGGGGCGGGTACAATGAGCAGTTCTTC. As protein: CASSLLRGGYNEQFF.

The genes are TRBV19 and TRBJ2-7, with D unresolved. This CDR3 has 14 amino acids. Germline CDR1 and CDR2: LNHDA and SQIVND (reference sequence). Trimming removed 4 bases from V and 2 bases from J, with 12 bases in between. This CDR3 reads CASSTQRRTYEQYF. The CDR3 region has the DNA TGTGCCAGTAGTACCCAGAGGCGGACCTACGAGCAGTACTTC.

This clone was recorded a few times. The V gene is TRBV11-2, the J gene TRBJ1-2; possible D gene TRBD1, 5 bases. CDR3 length equals 15 residues. Germline V gene sequence: CDR1 SGHAT, CDR2 FQNNGV. V was clipped by 2 bases and J by 4 bases, with 14 bases between them. The CDR3 loop is CASSLRGAGIYGYTF. The CDR3 DNA reads TGTGCCAGCAGCTTAAGAGGTGCAGGGATCTATGGCTACACCTTC.

J is TRBJ1-1 and V is TRBV6-1; TRBD1 aligns across 11 bases. This CDR3 region has 14 residues. After removal of 10 bases from V and 4 bases from J, the junction contained 8 bases not matched to a gene. CDR1 and CDR2 from the germline V gene are MNHNS and SASEGT. This chain's CDR3 is CAIIGDRGITEAFF. The CDR3 bases are TGTGCCATCATAGGGGACAGGGGGATCACTGAAGCTTTCTTT.

The gene calls are TRBV9 and TRBJ2-1; 11 bases are a match to TRBD2. The CDR3 spans 15 residues. Germline loops: CDR1 SGDLS, CDR2 YYNGEE. V shed 3 bases, J shed 5 bases, and the junction held 4 bases outside the gene matches. Written as DNA, the CDR3 is TGTGCCAGCAGCGCGAGTAGCGGGGGGGACAATGAGCAGTTCTTC. Translation gives CASSASSGGDNEQFF. Full variable domain (outside the CDR3, taken from reference TRBV9 and TRBJ2-1): DSGVTQTPKHLITATGQRVTLRCSPRSGDLSVYWYQQSLDQGLQFLIQYYNGEERAKGNILERFSAQQFPDLHSELNLSSLELGDSALYFCASSASSGGDNEQFFGPGTRLTVL.